These 13 T cell receptor beta chains originate from one sample sequenced in a study of T cell responses to AZD1222 COVID-19 vaccine. Method: immunoSEQ multiplex PCR; TCRdb's copy keeps in-frame clones and lacks some. The sample holds 180,000 or so clones, just over 90% seen once. The sequenced sample was peripheral blood, obtained on day 0 of AZD1222 vaccination. The receptors here all came from an adult in good health.

The rearrangement links TRBV5-1 to TRBJ1-4, with 7 bases fitting TRBD1. The CDR3 length is 16 residues. After removal of 4 bases from V and 3 bases from J, the junction contained 9 bases not matched to a gene. The germline gives CDR1 SGHRS, CDR2 YFSETQ. The CDR3 sequence is CASSLQQGQANEKLFF. The CDR3 DNA reads TGCGCCAGCAGCCTGCAACAGGGGCAGGCTAATGAAAAACTGTTTTTT. The whole variable domain, remainder taken from reference TRBV5-1 and TRBJ1-4, is KAGVTQTPRYLIKTRGQQVTLSCSPISGHRSVSWYQQTPGQGLQFLFEYFSETQRNKGNFPGRFSGRQFSNSRSEMNVSTLELGDSALYLCASSLQQGQANEKLFFGSGTQLSVL.

The chain has TRBV6-5 and TRBJ2-7; D ambiguous. Trimming took off 4 bases at V and 4 bases at J, with 11 bases between the two ends. In germline, CDR1 is MNHEY, CDR2 SVGAGI. The CDR3 covers 13 residues. The CDR3 DNA reads TGTGCCAGCAGTTCTACCACAGATTACGAGCAGTACTTC. This codes for CASSSTTDYEQYF.

This clone appeared a few times. The chain uses TRBV12-3 or TRBV12-4 and TRBJ1-2; D gene ambiguous. Trimming took 5 bases from V and 0 from J, leaving 7 bases between them. The CDR3 has 13 residues. The CDR3 sequence: CASSVGPNYGYTF. In nucleotides, the CDR3 is TGTGCCAGCAGTGTAGGGCCTAACTATGGCTACACCTTC.

The rearrangement links TRBV14 to TRBJ2-7, with TRBD2 as a possible D gene (5 bases). The CDR3 contains 15 residues. V was cut by 5 bases and J by 6 bases, with 20 bases left in between. Germline CDR1 reads SGHDN; CDR2 reads FVKESK. Here the CDR3 reads CASSGKYRAAAEQYF. As DNA, the CDR3 is TGTGCCAGCAGCGGAAAATACCGAGCGGCTGCCGAGCAGTACTTC.

The J gene is TRBJ1-4, the V gene TRBV11-2, with D maybe TRBD1 (6 bases). V gave up 0 bases and J gave up 8 bases, with 13 bases separating them. The CDR3 totals 15 residues. Germline-derived CDR1 and CDR2 are SGHAT and FQNNGV. The CDR3 region is CASSLDRERGEKLFF. CDR3 nucleotides: TGTGCCAGCAGCTTAGATCGGGAGAGGGGGGAAAAACTGTTTTTT. Variable domain in full (rest from reference TRBV11-2 and TRBJ1-4): EAGVAQSPRYKIIEKRQSVAFWCNPISGHATLYWYQQILGQGPKLLIQFQNNGVVDDSQLPKDRFSAERLKGVDSTLKIQPAKLEDSAVYLCASSLDRERGEKLFFGSGTQLSVL.

This chain uses TRBV20-1 with TRBJ2-1; D unresolved. Germline V gene lookup returns CDR1 DFQATT and CDR2 SNEGSKA (reference sequence). The CDR3 has 11 residues. Trimming removed 3 bases from V and 7 bases from J, with 7 bases in between. The CDR3 sequence is CSASIKNEQFF. CDR3 DNA sequence: TGCAGTGCTAGTATCAAGAATGAGCAGTTCTTC.

The chain is built from TRBV10-3 and TRBJ1-6, with 9 bases that match TRBD1. This CDR3 has 15 residues. The germline V gene encodes CDR1 ENHRY and CDR2 SYGVKD. V lost 3 bases and J lost 7; bases outside the gene matches: 4. CDR3 sequence: CAISDGTGYNSPLHF. The CDR3 DNA is TGTGCCATCAGTGATGGGACAGGGTACAATTCACCCCTCCACTTT.

The chain is built from TRBV18 and TRBJ2-2, with D perhaps assigned TRBD1 or TRBD2 (5 bases each). The V end lost 6 bases, the J end lost 6 bases, and 20 bases lay between the germline ends. CDR1 and CDR2 from the germline V gene are KGHSH and LQKENI. The CDR3 has 16 amino acids. CDR3 amino acids: CASSRMAQWGPGELFF. In DNA form, the CDR3 reads TGTGCCAGCTCCCGCATGGCCCAGTGGGGACCCGGGGAGCTGTTTTTT.

This sequence joins TRBV5-4 and TRBJ2-5, with D hard to call. Germline loops: CDR1 SGHNT, CDR2 YYREEE (reference sequence). V was pared by 0 bases and J by 5 bases, with 14 bases between. This CDR3 has 15 amino acids. This chain's CDR3 is CASSLDLGLGETQYF. The DNA of the CDR3 is TGTGCCAGCAGCTTGGATTTAGGGTTGGGGGAGACCCAGTACTTC.

The rearrangement links TRBV28 to TRBJ1-2; D uncertain. The V and J ends lost 5 bases and 5 bases respectively, with 15 bases between them. This CDR3 spans 14 amino acids. The germline gives CDR1 MDHEN, CDR2 SYDVKM. The CDR3 nucleotides read TGTGCCAGCAGTCCCGTACGTTCGGGGTATGGCTACACCTTC. Amino acids: CASSPVRSGYGYTF.

V is TRBV5-1 and J is TRBJ1-1; the D is unclear. V was cut by 0 bases and J by 7 bases, with 13 bases left in between. The CDR3 loop spans 14 amino acids. The germline CDR1 and CDR2 sequences are SGHRS and YFSETQ. CDR3: CASSLAPENDEAFF. CDR3 in DNA: TGCGCCAGCAGCTTGGCCCCGGAAAATGATGAAGCTTTCTTT. Combining the CDR3 with reference TRBV5-1 and TRBJ1-1 gives the whole variable domain KAGVTQTPRYLIKTRGQQVTLSCSPISGHRSVSWYQQTPGQGLQFLFEYFSETQRNKGNFPGRFSGRQFSNSRSEMNVSTLELGDSALYLCASSLAPENDEAFFGQGTRLTVV.

This sequence joins TRBV9 and TRBJ1-3; D gene ambiguous. The CDR3 spans 13 residues. The germline V and J ends were trimmed by 3 bases and 4 bases, with 8 bases remaining between them. From germline, CDR1 is SGDLS and CDR2 YYNGEE. The CDR3 here is CASSGGGGNTIYF. The CDR3 bases are TGTGCCAGCAGCGGAGGCGGAGGAAACACCATATATTTT.

This chain links TRBV6-5 with TRBJ2-2; 8 bases fit TRBD1. Germline V lookup: CDR1 MNHEY, CDR2 SVGAGI. The V gene end was trimmed by 6 bases and the J gene end by 0 bases; junction bases not matched to a gene: 3. This CDR3 has 15 residues. CDR3 in amino acids: CASRPGGTNTGELFF. Written as DNA, the CDR3 is TGTGCCAGCAGGCCAGGGGGCACGAACACCGGGGAGCTGTTTTTT.